This T cell receptor beta chain was identified during a study of early T cells in non-severe SARS-CoV-2 infection. TCRdb redid the calling of the 5' RACE reads with MiXCR, one entry per CDR3 protein. The sample lists about 30,000 distinct CDR3 sequences, about 5% occurring once. With V trimmed by 3 bases and J by 4 bases, 4 bases remained unmatched. The CDR3 runs to 14 residues. Looked up from germline, CDR1 is MNHEY and CDR2 is SMNVEV (reference sequence). The sequencing sample was made of whole blood. The TCR comes from an adult who was a healthcare worker with PCR-confirmed SARS-CoV-2 infection or an uninfected control (not recorded which). The V gene is TRBV27, the J gene TRBJ2-3, with 7 bases that match TRBD2. The CDR3, as DNA: TGTGCCAGCAGTTTTCGGGGGGTCCCAGATACGCAGTATTTT. It translates to CASSFRGVPDTQYF.